This T cell receptor beta chain emerged from a study of blood T cell repertoires in COVID-19. The CDR3 has 14 residues. Trimming cost V 6 bases and J 1 base; bases outside gene matches: 0. Germline V CDR1 and CDR2: MDHEN, SYDVKM. Only in-frame clones appear in the TCRdb table, and some are missing; sequencing was by immunoSEQ multiplex PCR. In the table there are approximately 300,000 clones, roughly 87% of which are singletons. The sequenced material came from peripheral blood. This TCR derives from a young man with active or convalescent COVID-19. The chain combines TRBV28 with TRBJ1-4; 9 nucleotides agree with TRBD1. DNA for the CDR3: TGTGCCAGCAGGACAGGGGGAACTAATGAAAAACTGTTTTTT. Translation gives CASRTGGTNEKLFF.